This T cell receptor (beta chain) was recovered during a study of blood T cell repertoires in COVID-19. Profiling relied on immunoSEQ multiplex PCR, and the TCRdb table lists in-frame clones only, not all of them. The sample shows about 410,000 clones, about nine tenths of them seen only once. The ends lost 0 bases at V and 5 bases at J; junction bases unmatched: 6. Germline CDR1 reads GTSNPN; CDR2 reads SVGIG (reference sequence). CDR3 length: 14 residues. The rearrangement links TRBV30 to TRBJ2-7; 8 bases line up with TRBD1. This receptor was taken from a woman under 40 who had recovered from COVID-19. The sample consisted of PBMCs or T cells enriched from blood (not recorded which). The CDR3 here is CAWSVLRQGNEQYF. The CDR3 DNA sequence: TGTGCCTGGAGTGTACTTCGACAGGGGAACGAGCAGTACTTC.